One sample yielded the 24 T cell receptor beta chains listed below, sequenced in a study of shared clonotypes between healthy human individuals. The table came from immunoSEQ multiplex PCR; TCRdb's copy has only in-frame clones and leaves some out. The sample has under 2,500,000 clones; more than 90% are singletons. The sequenced sample was naive CD4+ T cells sorted from blood. Subset denoted: CD45RA+ positively selected. The receptors come from a man between 18 and 35 years old in good health.

V gene TRBV5-6 combines with J gene TRBJ2-3, with 7 bases aligning to TRBD1. This CDR3 is built from 16 residues. V lost 1 base, J lost 6 bases, and 11 bases stayed unmatched. Looked up from germline, CDR1 is SGHDT and CDR2 is YYEEEE. CDR3 in DNA: TGTGCCAGCAGCTTGACAGGGGTCGTCCTAAGGGATACGCAGTATTTT. It specifies CASSLTGVVLRDTQYF.

This clone was detected only a few times. Other DNA sequences from this sample encode an identical CDR3 as well. The V call is TRBV20-1, the J call TRBJ1-2, with D unresolved. Germline V lookup: CDR1 DFQATT, CDR2 SNEGSKA (reference sequence). The CDR3 spans 11 residues. Trimming shortened V by 1 base and J by 4 bases, and 4 bases separated the two germline ends. CDR3 residues: CSARGTYGYTF. The CDR3 coding sequence is TGCAGTGCTAGAGGGACCTATGGCTACACCTTC.

V usage is TRBV30 and J usage is TRBJ1-4, with D tentatively TRBD1 (5 bases). There are 14 residues in the CDR3. Between the trimmed V and J ends, which lost 3 bases and 2 bases, there was a span of 10 bases. In germline, CDR1 is GTSNPN, CDR2 SVGIG (reference sequence). DNA for the CDR3: TGTGCCTGGAGAGCCGGGGGGACTAATGAAAAACTGTTTTTT. This gives the protein CAWRAGGTNEKLFF.

The chain recombines TRBV5-5 with TRBJ1-6, with a possible D match to TRBD1 (6 bases). The CDR3 extends over 16 amino acids. Looked up from germline, CDR1 is SGHKS and CDR2 is YYEKEE (reference sequence). V lost 4 bases, J lost 7 bases, and 18 bases lay in between. The CDR3 coding sequence is TGTGCCAGCAGCATTATAGGGGGTTCGGAAAATTCACCCCTCCACTTT. It is translated as CASSIIGGSENSPLHF.

The chain uses TRBV7-9 and TRBJ1-6; TRBD1 is a possible D gene (6 bases). The CDR3 has 14 residues. The germline V gene has CDR1 SEHNR and CDR2 FQNEAQ (reference sequence). Trimming left V 1 base short and J 6 bases short, with 7 bases between. CDR3 sequence (DNA): TGTGCCAGCAGCTTAGAACAGGGTAATTCACCCCTCCACTTT. Residues: CASSLEQGNSPLHF.

J is TRBJ1-6 and V is TRBV18; the D gene is possibly TRBD1 (5 bases). The germline gives CDR1 KGHSH, CDR2 LQKENI. The CDR3 length is 15 residues. V lost 3 bases and J lost 11, with 17 bases in between. The CDR3 bases are TGTGCCAGCTCACCGAGGACAACTTGGGAGACACCCCTCCACTTT. Residues: CASSPRTTWETPLHF.

The rearrangement links TRBV19 to TRBJ1-2, with 8 positions matching TRBD1. The CDR3 is 14 amino acids. Germline V CDR1 and CDR2: LNHDA, SQIVND (reference sequence). Unmatched junction bases numbered 13, after V lost 8 bases and J lost 8 bases. CDR3 residues: CASRSDRGRSGYTF. CDR3 in DNA: TGTGCCAGTCGTAGTGACAGGGGACGAAGCGGCTACACCTTC. Full variable domain (rest looked up from reference TRBV19 and TRBJ1-2): DGGITQSPKYLFRKEGQNVTLSCEQNLNHDAMYWYRQDPGQGLRLIYYSQIVNDFQKGDIAEGYSVSREKKESFPLTVTSAQKNPTAFYLCASRSDRGRSGYTFGSGTRLTVV.

The chain uses TRBV5-4 and TRBJ1-4; tentative D call: TRBD1 (6 bases). The CDR3 spans 15 residues. The V gene's germline CDR1 is SGHNT and CDR2 YYREEE (reference sequence). V lost 3 bases and J 8 bases, leaving 17 bases between the germline ends. The chain's CDR3 is CASSSTTGIGEKLFF. For the CDR3, the DNA is TGTGCCAGCAGCTCTACCACAGGGATAGGGGAAAAACTGTTTTTT.

In DNA, the CDR3 is TGTGCCAGCACCCTCGGGGCGACCTACAATGAGCAGTTCTTC. Residues: CASTLGATYNEQFF. The chain couples TRBV11-2 to TRBJ2-1; D tentatively fits TRBD1 or TRBD2 (5 bases each). V was trimmed by 7 bases and J by 2 bases, leaving 12 bases between them. CDR3 size: 14 residues. Looked up from germline, CDR1 is SGHAT and CDR2 is FQNNGV.

The chain joins TRBV7-9 to TRBJ2-5, with D perhaps matching TRBD1 or TRBD2 (5 bases each). Germline V gene sequence: CDR1 SEHNR, CDR2 FQNEAQ (reference sequence). The CDR3 spans 12 residues. V dropped 5 bases and J dropped 7 bases, with 11 bases sitting between them. CDR3 region: CASSQGEGTQYF. Written as DNA, the CDR3 is TGTGCCAGCAGCCAGGGCGAGGGGACCCAGTACTTC.

CDR3 in amino acids: CASSLGVAYEQYF. CDR3 DNA: TGTGCCAGCAGCTTAGGGGTAGCCTACGAGCAGTACTTC. The chain has TRBV7-6 and TRBJ2-7; no clear D gene. The CDR3 runs to 13 residues. Deletions cut 1 base from V and 2 bases from J, with 6 bases between. Germline lookup yields CDR1 SGHVS and CDR2 FNYEAQ.

V is TRBV4-2 and J is TRBJ2-5; 7 bases agree with TRBD1. The CDR3 runs to 15 residues. Germline CDR1 reads LGHNA; CDR2 reads YNFKEQ. V trimming: 3 bases; J trimming: 5 bases; junction bases outside the gene matches: 9. The CDR3 region is CASSHPLGGQETQYF. CDR3 sequence (DNA): TGTGCCAGCAGCCACCCCCTAGGGGGCCAGGAGACCCAGTACTTC.

In this sample, this clone turned up once. The chain joins TRBV18 to TRBJ2-5; no reliable D call. V was clipped by 0 bases and J by 1 base, with 9 bases between them. The CDR3 is made up of 15 amino acids. Germline lookup yields CDR1 KGHSH and CDR2 LQKENI. For the CDR3, the DNA is TGTGCCAGCTCACCACCATTTCGGGCCCAAGAGACCCAGTACTTC. As protein: CASSPPFRAQETQYF.

J is TRBJ2-7 and V is TRBV5-1, with 12 bases fitting TRBD2. CDR3 size: 15 residues. The V and J ends lost 4 bases and 2 bases, in that order; junction bases with no gene match: 4. In germline, CDR1 is SGHRS, CDR2 YFSETQ. The CDR3 DNA reads TGCGCCAGCAGCCGATGGACTAGCGGGACCTACGAGCAGTACTTC. Protein: CASSRWTSGTYEQYF.

The J gene is TRBJ1-5, the V gene TRBV2, with 9 bases identical to TRBD1. This CDR3 spans 15 amino acids. The germline gives CDR1 SNHLY, CDR2 FYNNEI. J was trimmed by 3 bases and V by 7 bases; bases with no gene match: 7. The DNA of the CDR3 is TGTGCCAGCACCTCGACAGGGGGTAACAATCAGCCCCAGCATTTT. Residues: CASTSTGGNNQPQHF.

The rearrangement links TRBV28 to TRBJ1-1, with TRBD1 matching 9 bases. The CDR3 has 14 residues. J was trimmed by 6 bases and V by 5 bases; bases with no gene match: 7. Germline V CDR1 and CDR2: MDHEN, SYDVKM. CDR3 loop: CASSGTGRFAEAFF. CDR3 in DNA: TGTGCCAGCAGTGGGACAGGGAGGTTTGCTGAAGCTTTCTTT.

The chain carries TRBV27 and TRBJ1-1, with a weak D call TRBD1 (5 bases). CDR1 and CDR2 from the germline V gene are MNHEY and SMNVEV (reference sequence). The CDR3 consists of 15 residues. V lost 7 bases and J 0 bases, leaving 15 bases between the germline ends. Written as DNA, the CDR3 is TGTGCCAGCACGGCAAGGGGAGGCTTGAACACTGAAGCTTTCTTT. Translation gives CASTARGGLNTEAFF.

The J gene is TRBJ2-7, the V gene TRBV15; 13 bases are a match to TRBD2. Germline trimming cut 1 base from V and 3 bases from J; bases unmatched to any gene: 3. CDR3 length: 16 amino acids. In germline, CDR1 is LNHNV, CDR2 YYDKDF (reference sequence). CDR3 amino acids: CATSRGTSGSHYEQYF. For the CDR3, the DNA is TGTGCCACCAGCAGAGGGACTAGCGGGAGTCACTACGAGCAGTACTTC.

This chain links TRBV7-9 with TRBJ1-1; D gene uncertain. Per the germline V gene, CDR1 is SEHNR and CDR2 is FQNEAQ (reference sequence). CDR3 length equals 14 residues. V dropped 5 bases and J dropped 1 base, with 11 bases sitting between them. In DNA form, the CDR3 reads TGTGCCAGCAGCGCTCCTACACGGAACACTGAAGCTTTCTTT. Translating it yields CASSAPTRNTEAFF. Together with reference TRBV7-9 and TRBJ1-1, the CDR3 gives the full variable domain: DTGVSQNPRHKITKRGQNVTFRCDPISEHNRLYWYRQTLGQGPEFLTYFQNEAQLEKSRLLSDRFSAERPKGSFSTLEIQRTEQGDSAMYLCASSAPTRNTEAFFGQGTRLTVV.

The chain employs TRBV4-3 and TRBJ2-2; tentatively, D is TRBD2 (6 bases). This CDR3 has 17 amino acids. Trimming stripped 0 bases from V and 4 bases from J, with 15 bases between. The germline gives CDR1 LGHNA, CDR2 YSLEER. The CDR3 nucleotides read TGCGCCAGCAGCCAAGATCCAGGAGGGGCGAGCACCGGGGAGCTGTTTTTT. It yields the protein CASSQDPGGASTGELFF.

The chain is built from TRBV28 and TRBJ1-1; 8 bases line up with TRBD1. This CDR3 comprises 16 residues. Germline V gene lookup returns CDR1 MDHEN and CDR2 SYDVKM. V was clipped by 6 bases and J by 1 base; unmatched bases: 10. In DNA form, the CDR3 reads TGTGCCAGCAGGGAGACAGGGGCGGGGGAGAACACTGAAGCTTTCTTT. Its protein product is CASRETGAGENTEAFF.

The chain is built from TRBV27 and TRBJ2-1, with D maybe TRBD1 (5 bases). Between the trimmed V and J ends, which lost 5 bases and 13 bases, there was a span of 24 bases. Per germline, CDR1 MNHEY and CDR2 SMNVEV (reference sequence). This CDR3 is 15 amino acids long. The CDR3 here is CASSKNQRFQGTQFF. CDR3 DNA sequence: TGTGCCAGCAGTAAAAACCAGAGATTCCAGGGAACTCAGTTCTTC.

The chain couples TRBV29-1 to TRBJ1-2; 12 bases agree with TRBD1. Germline V gives CDR1 SQVTM, CDR2 ANQGSEA. The J segment lost 13 bases and the V segment lost 5 bases, leaving 8 bases of the junction unmatched. The CDR3 is made up of 12 amino acids. The CDR3, as DNA: TGCAGCGTTCAGGGACAGGGGGCCCTTAGCACCTTC. Amino acids: CSVQGQGALSTF.

As regards this clone: Other DNA sequences from this sample encode an identical CDR3 as well. The chain uses TRBV6-5 and TRBJ1-1; 7 bases fit TRBD1. CDR1 is MNHEY, CDR2 SVGAGI, per germline. The CDR3 runs to 13 residues. The V gene end was trimmed by 2 bases and the J gene end by 5 bases; junction bases not matched to a gene: 2. CDR3 sequence (DNA): TGTGCCAGCAGTTACCCAGGGGGGACTGAAGCTTTCTTT. This encodes CASSYPGGTEAFF.